The clone carrying this TCR beta chain has ten or more counts. Its target is unknown. The data stem from a study of human T cells and chemical hapten exposure. Time point reported: patch test 1, 2 weeks after DPC sensitization. Documented treatment: therapeutic diphenylcyclopropenone sensitization with weekly scalp DPC. The CDR3 is 13 residues long. Trimming shortened V by 3 bases and J by 9 bases, and 12 bases separated the two germline ends. CDR1 and CDR2 (germline): KGHSH, LQKENI. Study findings and constraints: Expanded TCR counts at PT1 went up together with patch test score, a positive correlation.

TCRdb reprocessed the RACE reads via MiXCR and lists one record per CDR3 protein. Of around 53,000 distinct CDR3 sequences in the sample, about 10% were seen once. The sequencing used whole blood, collected in connection with sensitization to the hapten diphenylcyclopropenone (DPC). V is TRBV18 and J is TRBJ2-1, with no clear D. The TCR originated in a woman aged 45-59 years with alopecia areata. Some clones in this sample may be carry-over from other donors' samples. CDR3: CASSPPRLGEQFF. Here the CDR3 DNA reads TGTGCCAGCTCACCTCCTCGGCTCGGTGAGCAGTTCTTC. Full variable domain (rest looked up from reference TRBV18 and TRBJ2-1): NAGVMQNPRHLVRRRGQEARLRCSPMKGHSHVYWYRQLPEEGLKFMVYLQKENIIDESGMPKERFSAEFPKEGPSILRIQQVVRGDSAAYFCASSPPRLGEQFFGPGTRLTVL.